The present entry profiles one T cell receptor (beta chain) with its context. Its cognate antigen is unknown. The template for TCR beta VDJ and CDR3 sequence profiling was genomic DNA. TCRdb recomputed calls from the reads with MiXCR, one row per CDR3 protein. This repertoire shows under 350,000 distinct CDR3 sequences, 50% to 65% found once; its top ten account for roughly 1.3%. This record comes from a study of CD8+CD57+ T cells in acquired aplastic anemia. Looking at the study overall: Recorded DNA amounts for sorted CD4+ and CD8+ cells had an average of around 3 ug.

General study results and limits: It was found that some 30 CD8+ CDR3 sequences were shared between patients and controls.

Sequenced patients had shown CD8+CD57+ cell expansion by flow cytometry. Severe acquired aplastic anemia was present in every patient. The study sampled blood from patients who had received no therapy. The receptor was derived from a human donor with aplastic anemia. The sequencing input was sorted CD4+, CD8+, or CD8+CD57+ T cells (not recorded which) from PBMCs.

The CDR3 DNA reads as TGCAGTGCTAATTATGGGCAGGAGGGCCATTATGGCTACACCTTC. It translates to CSANYGQEGHYGYTF. The chain employs TRBV20-1 and TRBJ1-2, with no clear D. Germline CDR1 DFQATT, CDR2 SNEGSKA (reference sequence). Trimming left V 4 bases short and J 5 bases short, with 20 bases between. There are 15 residues in the CDR3.